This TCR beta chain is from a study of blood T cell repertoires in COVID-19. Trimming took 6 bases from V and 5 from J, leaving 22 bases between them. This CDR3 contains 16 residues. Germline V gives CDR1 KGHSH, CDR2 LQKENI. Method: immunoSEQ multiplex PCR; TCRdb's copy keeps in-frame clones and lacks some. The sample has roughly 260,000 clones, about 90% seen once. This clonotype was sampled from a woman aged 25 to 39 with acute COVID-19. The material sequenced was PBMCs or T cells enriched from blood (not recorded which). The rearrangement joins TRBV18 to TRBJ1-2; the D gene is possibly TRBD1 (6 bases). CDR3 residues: CASSIKGGATTYGYTF. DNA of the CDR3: TGTGCCAGCTCCATCAAGGGGGGGGCCACGACGTATGGCTACACCTTC.